A selection of T cell receptor beta chains follows, all from one sample in a study of T cell repertoires in cytomegalovirus infection. TCRdb re-analysed the reads in MiXCR, keeping a single row per CDR3 protein. This sample yields 250,000 to 300,000 distinct CDR3 sequences, of which around 9% are seen a single time; approximately 16% belongs to the top ten. Sequencing input: PBMCs. All receptors derive from a human donor in good health (CMV status not recorded). Some clones in this sample may be carry-over from other donors' samples. CDR3s leave out the opening cysteine and the closing phenylalanine or tryptophan. A D gene is named only where the DNA matches it firmly. The size entry is marked missing in some rows and otherwise reads once, few, many or a size class.

abundance | j_gene | v_gene | d_gene | CDR3aa
many | TRBJ2-1 | TRBV6-2/TRBV6-3 | TRBD1 | ASSTQGAGYNEQF
few | TRBJ2-7 | TRBV6-5 | - | ASSYRGHEQY
few | TRBJ1-3 | TRBV20-1 | - | SARDKSWPGNTIY
many | TRBJ2-5 | TRBV2 | - | ASGLGGRETQY
many | TRBJ2-3 | TRBV5-1 | - | ASFEESTDTQY
few | TRBJ2-3 | TRBV23-1 | TRBD1 | ASSLRRNRGLRTDTQY
many | TRBJ2-7 | TRBV18 | - | ASSGRGAGESSYEQY
- | TRBJ2-7 | TRBV5-6 | - | ASSLNSEQY
many | TRBJ2-7 | TRBV27 | TRBD2 | ASKIWGGSSYEQY
once | TRBJ1-6 | TRBV28 | - | ASSKDKSPLH
many | TRBJ2-7 | TRBV7-9 | - | ASSFRQGSSYEQY
many | TRBJ2-4 | TRBV6-2/TRBV6-3 | - | ASSYPPPGSLAKNIQY
many | TRBJ1-2 | TRBV14 | - | ASSQERGANYGYT
many | TRBJ2-3 | TRBV27 | - | ASSFDSILWDTQY
many | TRBJ1-2 | TRBV6-1 | - | ASNIQPSYGYT
- | TRBJ2-7 | TRBV19 | TRBD2 | ASSNPRGGLYEQY
few | TRBJ1-2 | TRBV12-3/TRBV12-4 | - | ASSFPGGASST
- | TRBJ1-1 | TRBV28 | TRBD1 | ASSPRGDSWRV
many | TRBJ2-7 | TRBV11-3 | - | ASSFPGVRHEQY
many | TRBJ2-1 | TRBV7-2 | - | ASSLVRNEQF
- | TRBJ1-5 | TRBV20-1 | TRBD1 | SAKRTGGGQPQH
- | TRBJ2-1 | TRBV4-3 | TRBD1 | ASSQDWGTGNQQF
many | TRBJ2-7 | TRBV7-8 | - | ASSSSPGNEQY
many | TRBJ2-3 | TRBV7-2 | - | ASSYQGGGTDTQY
- | TRBJ2-1 | TRBV4-3 | - | ASSRSSSYNEQF
- | TRBJ2-2 | TRBV20-1 | TRBD1 | SARDPQTGITGELF
few | TRBJ2-1 | TRBV12-3/TRBV12-4 | TRBD2 | ASSLSSGYAGEQF
few | TRBJ1-1 | TRBV5-1 | - | ASSLAAQAVEEAF
many | TRBJ2-1 | TRBV20-1 | - | SASAPGAYNEQF
- | TRBJ1-4 | TRBV7-9 | - | ASSRGGAEEKLF
- | TRBJ2-6 | TRBV18 | TRBD1 | ASSRYRGKGSGANVLT
- | TRBJ1-1 | TRBV11-2 | - | ASSLSDSRNTEAF
- | TRBJ1-2 | TRBV28 | - | ASSPPAQGGSGYT
many | TRBJ1-2 | TRBV7-9 | - | ASSLETANYGYT
many | TRBJ1-6 | TRBV7-2 | - | ASSLHKESPLH
few | TRBJ2-2 | TRBV20-1 | TRBD2 | SARDGLAGDTGELF
many | TRBJ2-1 | TRBV7-2 | - | ASSLTRVSNEQF
- | TRBJ2-3 | TRBV19 | TRBD2 | ASSILLAGRTDTQY
- | TRBJ2-1 | TRBV18 | TRBD1 | ASSLQGQGAYNEQF
many | TRBJ2-2 | TRBV12-3/TRBV12-4 | TRBD1 | ASSPQGARTGELF
once | TRBJ2-7 | TRBV5-1 | - | ASRLRVGTAYEQY
- | TRBJ1-5 | TRBV2 | TRBD1 | ASKRDRGYGNQPQH
many | TRBJ1-4 | TRBV7-9 | TRBD1 | ASSQGQGTSEKLF
many | TRBJ1-6 | TRBV7-2 | - | ASSLSDSYNSPLH
many | TRBJ2-4 | TRBV7-2 | - | ASSSSAIQY
many | TRBJ1-1 | TRBV7-2 | - | ASSLGTLRENTEAF
many | TRBJ1-6 | TRBV7-2 | - | ASSLDQSPLH
few | TRBJ2-3 | TRBV5-1 | TRBD1 | ASSSGDRSTDTQY
many | TRBJ2-7 | TRBV6-4 | - | ASSPYLTGLAYEQY
many | TRBJ2-7 | TRBV2 | - | ASSAGEATYEQY
many | TRBJ1-2 | TRBV12-3/TRBV12-4 | TRBD1 | ASRTPGQGRGYT
many | TRBJ1-5 | TRBV25-1 | TRBD1 | ASSDQGAAQPQH
many | TRBJ2-1 | TRBV12-3/TRBV12-4 | TRBD2 | ASRIAGGYNEQF